This T cell receptor (beta chain) was profiled in a study of T cell changes during pregnancy in multiple sclerosis. CDR3 length: 18 amino acids. Germline V gene data show CDR1 as MNHNS and CDR2 as SASEGT. V lost 1 base and J lost 0, with 16 bases in between. Assay used: immunoSEQ multiplex PCR; TCRdb lists only in-frame clones, some missing. The table includes about 28,000 clones, roughly 91% detected once. The receptor was isolated from a female donor in good health, enrolled as a control in a pregnancy study. The J gene is TRBJ1-5, the V gene TRBV6-1, with a possible D match to TRBD1 (5 bases). The sequences come from CD4+ T cells from peripheral blood mononuclear cells, collected in the first trimester of pregnancy. The chain's CDR3 is CASSEDLGGDNSNQPQHF. CDR3 DNA: TGTGCCAGCAGTGAAGATCTGGGGGGGGATAATAGCAATCAGCCCCAGCATTTT.